This T cell receptor (beta chain) was sequenced during a study of tumor and adjacent non-tumor tissue in lung cancer (dated by TCRdb to the late 2010s). Broadly, across the study: Patients with adenocarcinoma (approximately 13), squamous cell carcinoma (2) and small cell lung cancer (1) were included in the cohort. Using bulk TCRbeta repertoires from over 14 lung cancer patients, the study set lung tumor tissue side by side with matched distant non-tumor lung tissue. For each patient, one tumor sample and one normal lung sample were taken, giving approximately 33 paired specimens that underwent TCRbeta CDR3 sequencing. Among the roughly 15 patients, ages ranged from about 31 to 85 years, about 10 were men and 5 were women, and disease was TNM stage I to III. Sequencing generated a total of roughly 130 million productive TCRbeta reads, averaging about 4.2 million reads per sample. The study at large found these results: TCR diversity was significantly higher in younger patients, and higher tumor TCR diversity was associated with shorter overall and disease-free survival. The top 100 clones made up a significantly larger cumulative share of the repertoire in normal lung than in tumor tissue. TCR diversity (inverse Simpson) was significantly higher in tumor than in normal lung tissue (around 460 vs 160, P = 0.0075, Mann-Whitney U test). Only roughly 14 patients were in the cohort, and the authors stated that larger samples and more detailed clinical data are needed. The sequencing platform is not named in the methods, and unique molecular identifiers are not mentioned. Peripheral blood was not sequenced, so blood TCRbeta repertoires in these lung cancer patients were not examined.

As to this clonotype: The antigen it recognizes is unknown. As the CDR3 is not closed by the conserved phenylalanine or tryptophan, this likely results from a read error.

CDR1 and CDR2 (SGHAT, FQDESV) derive from the germline V gene (reference sequence). Ends included, the CDR3 has 15 residues. Of all the DNA, just the CDR3 is kept, 45 bases in frame from base 1. Bulk unsorted tissue served as the source for RNA extraction, and RNA quality was assessed using a NanoDrop ND-1000 and an Agilent 2100. Newly diagnosed lung cancer patients without prior chemotherapy who had been admitted for thoracic surgery in China between August and November 2014 were enrolled as donors. Patients with previous radiotherapy or chemotherapy, or with another concurrent cancer, were excluded from the study. Surgical tissue pieces of about 1-2.3 cm3 were preserved in RNAlater solution and stored at -80 °C until use. Libraries were prepared through multiplex PCR. The instrument was an Illumina HiSeq 2500. Following protocols modified from ARM-PCR, the researchers constructed TCRbeta libraries through three rounds of nested PCR with primers (Table S4). PCR products of 200-500 bp were gel-excised and purified with the QIAquick gel extraction kit before sequencing. The published analysis was carried out like this. Reads were cleaned using Trimmomatic, were merged into complete CDR3 sequences using FLASH, and were assigned to V(D)J germline segments using MiTCR. VDJtools was used to compute clonal diversity as the inverse Simpson's index. In-frame sequences lacking a premature stop codon were counted as productive reads. Clones were called with MiXCR by TCRdb after fastp trimmed the public reads at Q25, and only in-frame beta chains were retained. All rows with the same CDR3 protein become a single entry with the most common DNA and genes. TCRdb, not the original authors, processed these V and J calls. Counted in this sample were 120,000 or so distinct CDR3 sequences; approximately 80% of them appeared once. Approximately 22% of the sample lies in the top ten.

The sequencing input was lung tumor tissue. This sequence originates from a man aged 65 to 79 with non-small cell lung cancer. The chain uses TRBV11-1 and TRBJ2-5; a tentative D call is TRBD2 (6 bases match). The nucleotide sequence is TGTGCCGGCAGCCTGGATAGGACTAATCAAGAGACCCAGTACCTC. This sequence encodes CAGSLDRTNQETQYL.